Each of the 12 T cell receptor beta chains below was sequenced from the same sample in a study of Ad26.COV2.S vaccination and SARS-CoV-2 variants. Method: immunoSEQ multiplex PCR; TCRdb's copy keeps in-frame clones and lacks some. This table has about 350,000 clones, around 90% appearing once. The input for sequencing was peripheral blood, taken after recovery from COVID-19. The receptors were gathered from a human donor who had recovered from COVID-19.

The genes are TRBV10-3 and TRBJ2-1; 11 nucleotides line up with TRBD2. Germline V gene lookup returns CDR1 ENHRY and CDR2 SYGVKD. This CDR3 region has 13 residues. V was pared by 9 bases and J by 7 bases, with 5 bases of the junction left unmatched. The CDR3, as DNA: TGTGCCATTACTAGCGGGAGTGGAAATGAGCAGTTCTTC. It encodes CAITSGSGNEQFF.

This sequence joins TRBV19 and TRBJ2-7, with D possibly being TRBD2 (5 bases). The germline V and J ends were trimmed by 7 bases and 3 bases, with 13 bases remaining between them. This CDR3 spans 13 amino acids. Germline V gene sequence: CDR1 LNHDA, CDR2 SQIVND (reference sequence). This CDR3 reads CASTRGGGYEQYF. CDR3 nucleotides: TGTGCCAGTACCCGGGGTGGAGGCTACGAGCAGTACTTC.

The gene calls are TRBV7-2 and TRBJ2-1; D not resolved. The V end lost 0 bases, the J end lost 10 bases, and 19 bases lay between the germline ends. In germline, CDR1 is SGHTA, CDR2 FQGNSA. The CDR3 length is 16 residues. DNA of the CDR3: TGTGCCAGCAGCTTAGCCCAGTCGTACAGCCAGTCGGAGCAGTTCTTC. Translated: CASSLAQSYSQSEQFF. The whole variable domain, filled in from reference TRBV7-2 and TRBJ2-1, reads GAGVSQSPSNKVTEKGKDVELRCDPISGHTALYWYRQSLGQGLEFLIYFQGNSAPDKSGLPSDRFSAERTGGSVSTLTIQRTQQEDSAVYLCASSLAQSYSQSEQFFGPGTRLTVL.

The chain links TRBV7-9 to TRBJ2-7, with 9 bases matching TRBD1. With 4 bases clipped from V and 3 bases from J, the junction kept 7 bases outside the gene matches. This CDR3 region has 15 residues. Germline CDR1 reads SEHNR; CDR2 reads FQNEAQ (reference sequence). The CDR3 region is CASSSSGTGFYEQYF. CDR3 nucleotide sequence: TGTGCCAGCAGCTCATCCGGGACAGGGTTCTACGAGCAGTACTTC.

This clone was recorded once. This chain uses TRBV9 with TRBJ1-1; D possibly corresponds to TRBD1 (6 bases). This CDR3 contains 14 residues. The ends were cut back, 2 bases at V and 1 base at J, with 9 bases in the middle. Germline CDR1 is SGDLS and CDR2 is YYNGEE. The CDR3 bases are TGTGCCAGCAGCGTCCGACAGGAGAACACTGAAGCTTTCTTT. This codes for CASSVRQENTEAFF.

The V and J genes are TRBV6-5 and TRBJ2-1, with 8 bases identical to TRBD1. The CDR3 is 15 residues long. Trimming cost V 4 bases and J 10 bases; bases outside gene matches: 12. Germline CDR1 MNHEY, CDR2 SVGAGI. The CDR3 region has the DNA TGTGCCAGCAGTTCCTGGACAGGGTTACTTGCGGAGCAGTTCTTC. As protein: CASSSWTGLLAEQFF.

The rearrangement joins TRBV2 to TRBJ2-3, with 9 bases matching TRBD2. In germline, CDR1 is SNHLY, CDR2 FYNNEI. V shed 8 bases, J shed 5 bases, and the junction held 14 bases outside the gene matches. The CDR3 totals 16 residues. The CDR3 here is CASGGIAGAPGDTQYF. In DNA form, the CDR3 reads TGTGCCAGCGGAGGGATAGCGGGGGCCCCGGGAGATACGCAGTATTTT. Full variable domain (remainder filled in from reference TRBV2 and TRBJ2-3): EPEVTQTPSHQVTQMGQEVILRCVPISNHLYFYWYRQILGQKVEFLVSFYNNEISEKSEIFDDQFSVERPDGSNFTLKIRSTKLEDSAMYFCASGGIAGAPGDTQYFGPGTRLTVL.

The V gene is TRBV27, the J gene TRBJ2-1, with 7 positions matching TRBD2. Germline CDR1 MNHEY, CDR2 SMNVEV (reference sequence). The CDR3 runs 15 residues. Trimming removed 2 bases from V and 5 bases from J; junction bases left unmatched: 6. The CDR3 sequence: CASSLVPGGNNEQFF. The CDR3 coding sequence is TGTGCCAGCAGTTTAGTCCCCGGGGGGAACAATGAGCAGTTCTTC.

V is TRBV3-1 (or the pseudogene TRBV3-2) and J is TRBJ1-1, with D hard to call. V dropped 2 bases and J dropped 3 bases, with 16 bases sitting between them. This CDR3 spans 16 amino acids. Germline CDR1 reads LGHDT; CDR2 reads YNNKEL (reference sequence). The CDR3, as DNA: TGTGCCAGCAGCCAAAAGGTGTGGGGAATGGACACTGAAGCTTTCTTT. This translates into CASSQKVWGMDTEAFF.

This rearrangement joins TRBV3-1 (or the pseudogene TRBV3-2) to TRBJ2-3, with 10 bases aligning to TRBD2. Per the germline V gene, CDR1 is LGHDT and CDR2 is YNNKEL (reference sequence). J lost 2 bases, V lost 4 bases, and 9 bases had no gene match. The CDR3 loop spans 17 amino acids. The CDR3 protein is CASSRRVAGGNTDTQYF. CDR3 DNA sequence: TGTGCCAGCAGCCGCAGGGTAGCGGGGGGAAACACAGATACGCAGTATTTT.

This clone showed up just once. The chain joins TRBV18 to TRBJ2-3; 7 nucleotides match TRBD1. Germline V gene lookup returns CDR1 KGHSH and CDR2 LQKENI. The CDR3 covers 19 residues. V trimming: 1 base; J trimming: 1 base; junction bases outside the gene matches: 14. The CDR3 region has the DNA TGTGCCAGCTCACCACTCAGGGGGTCTCCCGCCGGTGGCACAGATACGCAGTATTTT. This codes for CASSPLRGSPAGGTDTQYF.

The DNA of the CDR3 is TGTGCCAGCAGCCCCATCCGAGAGGGGTTCTCTGGAAACACCATATATTTT. Translating it yields CASSPIREGFSGNTIYF. The chain uses TRBV7-2 and TRBJ1-3, with a weak D call TRBD1 (5 bases). Looked up from germline, CDR1 is SGHTA and CDR2 is FQGNSA. CDR3 length equals 17 residues. V lost 5 bases to trimming and J lost 0 bases, with 17 bases between them.